The rows below give T cell receptor beta chains drawn from one sample of a study of spatial heterogeneity in lung cancer. Using its own MiXCR run on the 5' RACE reads, TCRdb lists one record per CDR3 protein. The data hold just over 25,000 distinct CDR3 sequences, with 10% to 15% observed a single time. Sequencing used PBMCs, obtained at surgery. The receptors were sampled from a female donor with early-stage non-small cell lung cancer. Both conserved end residues are part of each CDR3. A D gene is named only where the DNA matches it firmly. The listing skips clone size in some rows; elsewhere it reads once, few, many or a size class.

D gene: .; J gene: TRBJ1-1; clone size: .; V gene: TRBV6-2/TRBV6-3; CDR3 length: 14; CDR3 protein: CASTLRVLGTEAFF; CDR3 DNA: TGTGCCAGCACCTTACGGGTATTGGGGACTGAAGCTTTCTTT
D gene: .; J gene: TRBJ1-6; clone size: many; V gene: TRBV2; CDR3 length: 15; CDR3 protein: CASSAGRTYNSPLHF; CDR3 DNA: TGTGCCAGCAGTGCTGGCAGAACATATAATTCACCCCTCCACTTT
D gene: TRBD2; J gene: TRBJ2-5; clone size: many; V gene: TRBV5-1; CDR3 length: 13; CDR3 protein: CASSKREKETQYF; CDR3 DNA: TGCGCCAGCAGCAAGCGGGAGAAAGAGACCCAGTACTTC
D gene: .; J gene: TRBJ2-3; clone size: many; V gene: TRBV25-1; CDR3 length: 15; CDR3 protein: CASSEWAGGTDTQYF; CDR3 DNA: TGTGCCAGCAGTGAATGGGCAGGGGGCACAGATACGCAGTATTTT
D gene: .; J gene: TRBJ1-6; clone size: many; V gene: TRBV12-3/TRBV12-4; CDR3 length: 12; CDR3 protein: CASSLPLPPLHF; CDR3 DNA: TGTGCCAGCAGTTTGCCCTTGCCACCCCTCCACTTT
D gene: .; J gene: TRBJ1-2; clone size: many; V gene: TRBV18; CDR3 length: 14; CDR3 protein: CASSPDEGFYGYTF; CDR3 DNA: TGTGCCAGCTCACCAGATGAGGGCTTCTATGGCTACACCTTC
D gene: TRBD2; J gene: TRBJ2-5; clone size: .; V gene: TRBV24-1; CDR3 length: 13; CDR3 protein: CATSGGAQETQYF; CDR3 DNA: TGTGCCACCAGCGGGGGGGCTCAAGAGACCCAGTACTTC
D gene: .; J gene: TRBJ2-3; clone size: .; V gene: TRBV18; CDR3 length: 12; CDR3 protein: CASSPKRGTQYF; CDR3 DNA: TGTGCCAGCTCACCGAAGAGGGGTACGCAGTATTTT
D gene: TRBD2; J gene: TRBJ2-7; clone size: few; V gene: TRBV7-2; CDR3 length: 16; CDR3 protein: CASSPQTSGDGYEQYF; CDR3 DNA: TGTGCCAGCAGCCCCCAGACTAGCGGGGATGGGTACGAGCAGTACTTC
D gene: TRBD2; J gene: TRBJ2-5; clone size: many; V gene: TRBV20-1; CDR3 length: 15; CDR3 protein: CSASSWAGGGETQYF; CDR3 DNA: TGCAGTGCTAGTTCTTGGGCGGGAGGAGGAGAGACCCAGTACTTC
D gene: TRBD1; J gene: TRBJ2-2; clone size: many; V gene: TRBV7-3; CDR3 length: 15; CDR3 protein: CASNEQGAPTGELFF; CDR3 DNA: TGTGCCAGCAATGAACAGGGGGCGCCCACCGGGGAGCTGTTTTTT
D gene: .; J gene: TRBJ1-2; clone size: many; V gene: TRBV7-2; CDR3 length: 15; CDR3 protein: CASSSSRAGSYGYTF; CDR3 DNA: TGTGCCAGCAGCTCGTCGAGGGCCGGGAGCTATGGCTACACCTTC
D gene: .; J gene: TRBJ2-1; clone size: many; V gene: TRBV20-1; CDR3 length: 14; CDR3 protein: CSAREGSINNEQFF; CDR3 DNA: TGCAGTGCTAGGGAAGGTTCGATAAACAATGAGCAGTTCTTC
D gene: .; J gene: TRBJ2-3; clone size: .; V gene: TRBV6-2/TRBV6-3; CDR3 length: 14; CDR3 protein: CASTAVRPPDTQYF; CDR3 DNA: TGTGCCAGCACCGCCGTCAGACCTCCAGATACGCAGTATTTT
D gene: .; J gene: TRBJ2-7; clone size: many; V gene: TRBV20-1; CDR3 length: 12; CDR3 protein: CSAVRSSYEQYF; CDR3 DNA: TGCAGTGCCGTGCGGTCTTCCTACGAGCAGTACTTC
D gene: .; J gene: TRBJ1-5; clone size: many; V gene: TRBV24-1; CDR3 length: 16; CDR3 protein: CATSDLVGAYNQPQHF; CDR3 DNA: TGTGCCACCAGTGATTTAGTAGGGGCCTATAATCAGCCCCAGCATTTT
D gene: .; J gene: TRBJ2-3; clone size: .; V gene: TRBV6-2/TRBV6-3; CDR3 length: 16; CDR3 protein: CASSYGFAGGTDTQYF; CDR3 DNA: TGTGCCAGCAGTTACGGGTTCGCCGGAGGCACAGATACGCAGTATTTT
D gene: .; J gene: TRBJ2-5; clone size: many; V gene: TRBV3-1; CDR3 length: 16; CDR3 protein: CASSPQATRPSETQYF; CDR3 DNA: TGTGCCAGCAGTCCCCAAGCAACTAGGCCTTCGGAGACCCAGTACTTC
D gene: .; J gene: TRBJ2-7; clone size: many; V gene: TRBV6-1; CDR3 length: 14; CDR3 protein: CASSESYFSYEQYF; CDR3 DNA: TGTGCCAGCAGTGAATCGTACTTCTCCTACGAGCAGTACTTC
D gene: .; J gene: TRBJ1-1; clone size: many; V gene: TRBV28; CDR3 length: 13; CDR3 protein: CASSPRMNTEAFF; CDR3 DNA: TGTGCCAGCAGTCCCCGAATGAACACTGAAGCTTTCTTT
D gene: .; J gene: TRBJ2-2; clone size: many; V gene: TRBV2; CDR3 length: 17; CDR3 protein: CASSEALGVMNTGELFF; CDR3 DNA: TGTGCCAGCAGTGAAGCGCTTGGAGTGATGAACACCGGGGAGCTGTTTTTT
D gene: TRBD1; J gene: TRBJ2-7; clone size: many; V gene: TRBV20-1; CDR3 length: 13; CDR3 protein: CSSIGTGVEEQYF; CDR3 DNA: TGCAGCAGTATCGGGACAGGGGTTGAGGAGCAGTACTTC
D gene: .; J gene: TRBJ2-7; clone size: .; V gene: TRBV13; CDR3 length: 16; CDR3 protein: CVSSRRENPKAPEQYF; CDR3 DNA: TGTGTCAGCAGCCGGAGGGAGAACCCCAAGGCCCCTGAGCAGTACTTC
D gene: TRBD2; J gene: TRBJ2-1; clone size: many; V gene: TRBV3-1; CDR3 length: 19; CDR3 protein: CASSIEGASGSRSYNEQFF; CDR3 DNA: TGTGCCAGCAGCATCGAAGGGGCTAGCGGGAGTCGGTCCTACAATGAGCAGTTCTTC
D gene: .; J gene: TRBJ2-2; clone size: many; V gene: TRBV12-3/TRBV12-4; CDR3 length: 18; CDR3 protein: CASSLRVQVFRDTGELFF; CDR3 DNA: TGTGCCAGCAGTTTACGGGTTCAGGTCTTTCGTGACACCGGGGAGCTGTTTTTT
D gene: .; J gene: TRBJ2-7; clone size: many; V gene: TRBV10-3; CDR3 length: 12; CDR3 protein: CAISEGNDEQYF; CDR3 DNA: TGTGCCATCAGTGAGGGAAACGACGAGCAGTACTTC
D gene: .; J gene: TRBJ1-6; clone size: many; V gene: TRBV3-1; CDR3 length: 15; CDR3 protein: CASSQVAPGDSPLHF; CDR3 DNA: TGTGCCAGCAGCCAAGTTGCCCCCGGAGATTCACCCCTCCACTTT
D gene: .; J gene: TRBJ2-3; clone size: .; V gene: TRBV5-8; CDR3 length: 15; CDR3 protein: CASSLGLGSTDTQYF; CDR3 DNA: TGTGCCAGCAGCTTGGGTCTGGGTAGCACAGATACGCAGTATTTT
D gene: TRBD2; J gene: TRBJ2-5; clone size: .; V gene: TRBV5-1; CDR3 length: 16; CDR3 protein: CASRLAGGSLRGTQYF; CDR3 DNA: TGCGCCAGCAGGCTCGCGGGAGGTTCCCTAAGAGGGACCCAGTACTTC
D gene: .; J gene: TRBJ2-6; clone size: .; V gene: TRBV7-2; CDR3 length: 16; CDR3 protein: CASSPDVGAGANVLTF; CDR3 DNA: TGTGCCAGCAGCCCCGACGTGGGGGCCGGGGCCAACGTCCTGACTTTC
D gene: .; J gene: TRBJ1-5; clone size: many; V gene: TRBV24-1; CDR3 length: 13; CDR3 protein: CATSRTGNQPQHF; CDR3 DNA: TGTGCCACCAGTAGGACGGGCAATCAGCCCCAGCATTTT
D gene: .; J gene: TRBJ2-5; clone size: .; V gene: TRBV18; CDR3 length: 14; CDR3 protein: CASSLAGLEETQYF; CDR3 DNA: TGTGCCAGCTCACTTGCGGGGCTTGAAGAGACCCAGTACTTT
D gene: TRBD2; J gene: TRBJ2-1; clone size: many; V gene: TRBV25-1; CDR3 length: 15; CDR3 protein: CASRQGAGEYNEQFF; CDR3 DNA: TGTGCCAGCCGCCAGGGAGCGGGAGAGTACAATGAGCAGTTCTTC
D gene: .; J gene: TRBJ1-1; clone size: .; V gene: TRBV7-9; CDR3 length: 13; CDR3 protein: CASSGLQAPKAFF; CDR3 DNA: TGTGCCAGCAGCGGATTACAGGCCCCGAAAGCTTTCTTT
D gene: .; J gene: TRBJ2-3; clone size: many; V gene: TRBV4-3; CDR3 length: 16; CDR3 protein: CASSQDRAGGTDTQYF; CDR3 DNA: TGCGCCAGCAGCCAAGATCGGGCGGGCGGCACAGATACGCAGTATTTT
D gene: .; J gene: TRBJ2-7; clone size: many; V gene: TRBV20-1; CDR3 length: 12; CDR3 protein: CSAQGLGEKQYF; CDR3 DNA: TGCAGTGCGCAGGGACTGGGGGAGAAGCAGTACTTC